A selection of T cell receptor beta chains follows, all from one sample in a study of blood T cell repertoires in COVID-19. This table comes from immunoSEQ multiplex PCR, and its TCRdb copy is limited to in-frame clones, with some not included. Of around 50,000 clones in the sample, around 86% were seen once. The sequencing sample was made of peripheral blood. These receptors were obtained from a man aged 45-65 years with active COVID-19. CDR3s leave out the opening cysteine and the closing phenylalanine or tryptophan.

v_gene | CDR3aa
TRBV4-3 | ASSRDYPDTQY
TRBV4-2 | ASSQARGEEKLF
TRBV28 | ASSLNRAGDGYT
TRBV18 | ASSGTGRYEQY
TRBV7-9 | ASSLKPGTGVEQY
TRBV28 | ASKTGGLAGDRTDTQY
TRBV29-1 | SVKQGSYEQY
TRBV5-6 | ASSLAGQRYNSPLH
TRBV30 | ACQGRSTFNKQF
TRBV15 | ATSSRLAGVSYEQY
TRBV27 | ASSFFFSGTSTNTGELF
TRBV29-1 | SVRAGGPPYEQY
TRBV25-1 | ASRGDNRGTEAF
TRBV6-2/TRBV6-3 | ASSPGLAGGLREQY
TRBV6-6 | ASVNTGGAYGYT
TRBV2 | ASSERDSSTDTQY
TRBV7-9 | ASSLGQGTGETQY
TRBV27 | ASRSSSDTYNEQF
TRBV28 | ASSSPPQGLAGGRAVNEQF
TRBV14 | ASSPAVTGGESYNSPLH
TRBV2 | ASSPRGGENSPLH
TRBV7-2 | ASSLDGLYGYT
TRBV28 | ASTLGLRGGYT
TRBV7-6 | ASSLGALSNQPQH
TRBV18 | ASSPPVRGRGGTEAF
TRBV7-2 | ASSLASSGAYGYT
TRBV28 | ASGTVPYNSPLH
TRBV7-2 | ASSPDSHNEQF
TRBV2 | ASRRQGPSSYEQY
TRBV7-3 | ASSSAPSGADQPQH
TRBV4-3 | ASSQDTNGYEQY
TRBV7-2 | ASSFLGQGAIYEQY
TRBV7-8 | ASSLVDRGRIENNEQF